The 14 T cell receptor beta chains in this list originate from one sample, sequenced in a study of radiotherapy plus CTLA-4 blockade in lung cancer. Generated by immunoSEQ multiplex PCR, the TCRdb table keeps only in-frame clones and is missing some. This sample has tens of thousands of clones, with around 84% found just once. The sample was peripheral blood, taken from a patient treated with radiotherapy plus ipilimumab. The receptors come from a human donor with non-small cell lung cancer who had stable disease on radiotherapy plus ipilimumab.

As regards this clone: Other DNA sequences in the sample encode the same CDR3. This sequence joins TRBV30 and TRBJ2-7, with 9 bases matching TRBD1. Trimming took 5 bases from V and 6 from J; bases not matched to a gene: 8. The CDR3 is 13 amino acids. CDR1 GTSNPN and CDR2 SVGIG come from the germline V gene (reference sequence). The CDR3 nucleotides are TGTGCCTGGGGTCGGGACAGGGTGGGCGAGCAGTACTTC. This codes for CAWGRDRVGEQYF. Looking up the rest from reference TRBV30 and TRBJ2-7 gives the full variable domain: SQTIHQWPATLVQPVGSPLSLECTVEGTSNPNLYWYRQAAGRGLQLLFYSVGIGQISSEVPQNLSASRPQDRQFILSSKKLLLSDSGFYLCAWGRDRVGEQYFGPGTRLTVT.

The chain carries TRBV27 and TRBJ2-7; 9 positions match TRBD1. The CDR3 totals 13 residues. V lost 6 bases to trimming and J lost 2 bases; unmatched junction nucleotides: 2. In germline, CDR1 is MNHEY, CDR2 SMNVEV (reference sequence). The CDR3 DNA sequence: TGTGCCAGCAGAAGGACAGGGGCCTACGAGCAGTACTTC. Amino acid sequence: CASRRTGAYEQYF.

This clone was picked up a small number of times. The chain employs TRBV27 and TRBJ1-1; TRBD1 agrees at 7 bases. With 5 bases clipped from V and 0 bases from J, the junction kept 3 bases outside the gene matches. This CDR3 is built from 14 residues. CDR1 is MNHEY and CDR2 is SMNVEV in the germline V gene (reference sequence). The CDR3 loop reads CASSPTGMNTEAFF. DNA for the CDR3: TGTGCCAGCAGTCCGACAGGGATGAACACTGAAGCTTTCTTT.

The CDR3 coding sequence is TGTGCCAGCAGCCCAAGGACAGGACTCTACAATGAGCAGTTCTTC. It specifies CASSPRTGLYNEQFF. The rearrangement joins TRBV7-2 to TRBJ2-1, with TRBD1 matching 7 bases. V shed 5 bases and J 3 bases; nucleotides not matched to a gene: 7. The germline V gene encodes CDR1 SGHTA and CDR2 FQGNSA. This CDR3 contains 15 residues. Full variable domain (missing parts from reference TRBV7-2 and TRBJ2-1): GAGVSQSPSNKVTEKGKDVELRCDPISGHTALYWYRQSLGQGLEFLIYFQGNSAPDKSGLPSDRFSAERTGGSVSTLTIQRTQQEDSAVYLCASSPRTGLYNEQFFGPGTRLTVL.

The rearrangement joins TRBV9 to TRBJ1-5; D possibly corresponds to TRBD1 (6 bases). Germline V gene sequence: CDR1 SGDLS, CDR2 YYNGEE. This CDR3 spans 15 amino acids. Trimming removed 0 bases at V and 1 base at J, with 8 bases between. CDR3 loop: CASSVGDTSNQPQHF. DNA of the CDR3: TGTGCCAGCAGCGTAGGGGACACAAGCAATCAGCCCCAGCATTTT.

The V and J genes are TRBV30 and TRBJ2-1; 8 nucleotides agree with TRBD1. The CDR3 extends over 14 amino acids. The V gene's germline CDR1 is GTSNPN and CDR2 SVGIG (reference sequence). The trim removed 2 bases at V and 2 bases at J, leaving 2 bases unmatched. The CDR3 DNA follows: TGTGCCTGGAGTACGGGACAGGCCTACAATGAGCAGTTCTTC. Translation: CAWSTGQAYNEQFF.

The chain has TRBV9 and TRBJ2-1, with 14 bases aligning to TRBD2. Looked up from germline, CDR1 is SGDLS and CDR2 is YYNGEE. The CDR3 totals 16 residues. V was clipped by 3 bases and J by 7 bases; unmatched bases: 6. CDR3 in DNA: TGTGCCAGCAGCGGGGCGGGACTAGCGGGAGTGAATGAGCAGTTCTTC. The encoded protein is CASSGAGLAGVNEQFF.

J is TRBJ1-2 and V is TRBV9; perhaps TRBD1 as D (6 bases). Trimming left V 4 bases short and J 2 bases short, with 12 bases between. CDR1 and CDR2 from the germline V gene are SGDLS and YYNGEE. The CDR3 covers 14 residues. The CDR3 is CASSHSTGNYGYTF. The CDR3 DNA is TGTGCCAGCAGCCATTCGACAGGCAACTATGGCTACACCTTC.

This clone was observed a handful of times. The chain employs TRBV11-2 and TRBJ2-7, with 7 bases fitting TRBD1. With 5 bases clipped from V and 13 bases from J, the junction kept 20 bases outside the gene matches. This CDR3 is built from 15 residues. Germline CDR1 reads SGHAT; CDR2 reads FQNNGV. In nucleotides, the CDR3 is TGTGCCAGCAGCCGCCGGGACAGTAGTTCCCCCCGTAGATACTTC. It is translated as CASSRRDSSSPRRYF.

This clone was recorded a few times. The gene calls are TRBV5-4 and TRBJ2-7; TRBD2 agrees at 11 bases. Germline CDR1 is SGHNT and CDR2 is YYREEE (reference sequence). The CDR3 runs to 14 residues. Trimming cost V 4 bases and J 6 bases; bases outside gene matches: 6. Here the CDR3 DNA reads TGTGCCAGCAGCCCGCGTAGCGGGGGGGGCGAGCAGTACTTC. Its translation: CASSPRSGGGEQYF.

The chain uses TRBV5-8 and TRBJ1-4; 9 nucleotides line up with TRBD1. Germline CDR1 is SGHTS and CDR2 is YDEGEE. CDR3 length equals 15 residues. With V trimmed by 4 bases and J by 4 bases, 5 bases remained unmatched. This CDR3 is CASSLRQGVNEKLFF. For the CDR3, the DNA is TGTGCCAGCAGCCTAAGACAGGGGGTTAATGAAAAACTGTTTTTT.

The rearrangement links TRBV6-1 to TRBJ2-3, with D unclear. V lost 1 base to trimming and J lost 5 bases, with 19 bases between them. Germline loops: CDR1 MNHNS, CDR2 SASEGT. The CDR3 contains 17 residues. The CDR3 bases are TGTGCCAGCAGTGAAGAGGTGTCGCGTCCTTGGGTAGATACGCAGTATTTT. Translated, it gives CASSEEVSRPWVDTQYF.

The chain joins TRBV4-1 to TRBJ2-6, with unresolved D. Germline CDR1 and CDR2: MGHRA and YSYEKL. Trimming removed 2 bases at V and 0 bases at J, with 11 bases between. The CDR3 spans 17 residues. DNA of the CDR3: TGCGCCAGCAGCCAACCTGGACGCCTCTCTGGGGCCAACGTCCTGACTTTC. Translating it yields CASSQPGRLSGANVLTF.

V and J are TRBV20-1 and TRBJ2-7, with D hard to call. The CDR3 loop spans 11 amino acids. Germline CDR1 reads DFQATT; CDR2 reads SNEGSKA (reference sequence). V was trimmed by 6 bases and J by 3 bases, leaving 9 bases between them. For the CDR3, the DNA is TGCAGTGCCACCTCCCTCTACGAGCAGTACTTC. This codes for CSATSLYEQYF.